Following are 21 T cell receptor beta chains from one sample sequenced in a study of T cell clonality in common variable immunodeficiency. Sequencing was performed with immunoSEQ multiplex PCR; in TCRdb, only in-frame clones are kept and a portion is missing. The repertoire yields 30,000 to 40,000 clones, none seen only once; the top ten contain approximately 2.8%. Source material: peripheral blood mononuclear cells. These receptors were taken from a person aged 18 to 70 in good health.

This clone was seen ten or more times. With the read ending 3 residues before the CDR3 end, the germline J gene is used to fill in that end. The rearrangement uses TRBV5-1 and TRBJ2-1; TRBD2 aligns across 11 bases. The germline CDR1 and CDR2 sequences are SGHRS and YFSETQ. The CDR3 totals 15 residues. The V gene end was trimmed by 1 base and the J gene end by 7 bases; junction bases not matched to a gene: 4. This chain's CDR3 is CASSLTSGRWNEQFF. The sequenced part of the CDR3 DNA is TGCGCCAGCAGCTTGACTAGCGGGAGATGGAATGAG. The whole variable domain, filled in from reference TRBV5-1 and TRBJ2-1, reads KAGVTQTPRYLIKTRGQQVTLSCSPISGHRSVSWYQQTPGQGLQFLFEYFSETQRNKGNFPGRFSGRQFSNSRSEMNVSTLELGDSALYLCASSLTSGRWNEQFFGPGTRLTVL.

This clone was found many times. The missing CDR3 end, 3 residues past where the read stops, is filled in from the germline J gene. This chain connects TRBV7-2 to TRBJ2-5, with D possibly being TRBD1 (6 bases). Trimming removed 6 bases from V and 0 bases from J, with 8 bases in between. This CDR3 spans 13 amino acids. Looked up from germline, CDR1 is SGHTA and CDR2 is FQGNSA. CDR3 DNA (partial): TGTGCCAGCAGAGGACAGTACCAAGAGACC. Protein product: CASRGQYQET. The whole CDR3 sequence is CASRGQYQETQYF.

This clone was detected ten times or more. The read gets to within 3 residues of the CDR3 end, and the germline J gene fills in the rest. The sample carries other DNA sequences with the same CDR3. J is TRBJ2-5 and V is TRBV7-6; 11 positions agree with TRBD1. The CDR3 is 15 amino acids. Germline lookup yields CDR1 SGHVS and CDR2 FNYEAQ. Unmatched junction bases numbered 4, after V lost 5 bases and J lost 2 bases. The part of the CDR3 DNA that was read is TGTGCCAGCAGCACGGGACAGGGGGGACAAGAGACC. Encoded protein: CASSTGQGGQET. In full, the CDR3 reads CASSTGQGGQETQYF.

In this sample, this clone turned up many times. The sequence runs out 3 residues before the end of the CDR3; the remainder is reconstructed from the germline J gene. The chain couples TRBV29-1 to TRBJ1-1; TRBD1 is a possible D gene (6 bases). Germline CDR1 and CDR2: SQVTM and ANQGSEA. The V end lost 6 bases, the J end lost 4 bases, and 18 bases lay between the germline ends. The CDR3 is made up of 14 amino acids. CDR3 DNA, as far as it was read: TGCAGCGTGTCCGTAGGGGGAGGAGGCACTGAA. It specifies CSVSVGGGGTE. The full CDR3 reads CSVSVGGGGTEAFF.

This clone was observed at least ten times. The read ends 3 residues early relative to the CDR3; the germline J gene fills the gap. The chain carries TRBV6-2 or TRBV6-3 and TRBJ2-1, with D perhaps matching TRBD1 (5 bases). V was clipped by 2 bases and J by 0 bases, with 14 bases between them. The CDR3 has 17 residues. The germline V gene has CDR1 MNHEY and CDR2 SVGEGT. The CDR3 is CASSYADWGDSYNEQFF. The part of the CDR3 DNA that was read is TGTGCCAGCAGTTACGCGGATTGGGGCGACTCCTACAATGAG.

Ten or more counts support this clone. Sequencing ends 3 residues short of the CDR3 end; the germline J gene provides the rest. The rearrangement joins TRBV30 to TRBJ2-7; tentative D call: TRBD2 (5 bases). Germline CDR1 and CDR2: GTSNPN and SVGIG (reference sequence). The CDR3 is 14 amino acids. Trimming cost V 5 bases and J 1 base, with 15 bases left between them. CDR3 DNA, as far as it was read: TGTGCCTGGCCTGGTCAGCGGATTTCCTACGAG. Its protein is CAWPGQRISYE. The complete CDR3 sequence is CAWPGQRISYEQYF.

This clone was recorded a few times. The CDR3 is cut off 3 residues early in the read; its end comes from the germline J gene. The chain carries TRBV6-1 and TRBJ2-5, with D tentatively TRBD1 (5 bases). Trimming left V 2 bases short and J 2 bases short, with 15 bases between. Per the germline V gene, CDR1 is MNHNS and CDR2 is SASEGT. This CDR3 is 16 amino acids long. CDR3 sequence: CASSEMVARAQETQYF. CDR3 bases read: TGTGCCAGCAGTGAAATGGTGGCCAGGGCACAAGAGACC.

This clone has a count of ten or more. The CDR3 end is not reached by the read, which stops 3 residues before it; the germline J gene fills it in. The chain employs TRBV20-1 and TRBJ2-3; D tentatively fits TRBD1 or TRBD2 (7 bases each). The CDR3 is 13 amino acids. Germline-derived CDR1 and CDR2 are DFQATT and SNEGSKA (reference sequence). With 5 bases removed from V and 5 bases from J, the gap between germline ends came to 14 bases. CDR3 region: CSAGEGAGDTQYF. The CDR3 DNA, read in part, is TGCAGTGCTGGGGAGGGGGCAGGAGATACG.

This clone was found many times. The read gets to within 3 residues of the CDR3 end, and the germline J gene fills in the rest. The J gene is TRBJ2-3, the V gene TRBV20-1, with a weak D call TRBD1 (6 bases). The CDR3 sequence is 16 residues long. The germline gives CDR1 DFQATT, CDR2 SNEGSKA (reference sequence). The V end was cut by 4 bases, the J end by 3 bases, with 20 bases between. CDR3 DNA, as far as it was read: TGCAGTGCTACCGCGACAGGCCAGGGTTCAACAGATACG. Translated, it gives CSATATGQGSTDT. The complete CDR3 reads CSATATGQGSTDTQYF.

Regarding this clone: The read is 3 residues too short to cover the CDR3 end, so that end is filled in from the germline J gene. V and J are TRBV7-7 and TRBJ2-7; no definite D call. Looked up from germline, CDR1 is SSHAT and CDR2 is FNYEAQ (reference sequence). V lost 1 base to trimming and J lost 4 bases, with 14 bases between them. The CDR3 is made up of 15 amino acids. Here the CDR3 reads CASSLGAGPQYEQYF. The covered CDR3 bases are TGTGCCAGCAGCTTAGGGGCTGGGCCTCAGTACGAG.

The table lists this clone with many counts. The read ends 3 residues early relative to the CDR3; the germline J gene fills the gap. The chain is built from TRBV19 and TRBJ2-1, with D possibly matching TRBD2 (6 bases). The CDR3 covers 17 residues. The germline V gene encodes CDR1 LNHDA and CDR2 SQIVND (reference sequence). V was pared by 3 bases and J by 2 bases, with 17 bases between. This chain's CDR3 is CASSMDYRDGPYNEQFF. CDR3 bases read: TGTGCCAGTAGTATGGACTACCGGGACGGACCCTACAATGAG.

This clone has a count of ten or more. Read coverage stops 3 residues before the CDR3 terminus; the germline J gene supplies the remainder. The rearrangement joins TRBV6-1 to TRBJ2-1, with a possible D match to TRBD2 (6 bases). V was cut by 2 bases and J by 2 bases, with 10 bases left in between. Germline V gene sequence: CDR1 MNHNS, CDR2 SASEGT. CDR3 length: 15 amino acids. The CDR3 spells CASSEMRLAYNEQFF. CDR3 bases read: TGTGCCAGCAGTGAAATGAGACTAGCCTACAATGAG.

Many counts were recorded for this clone. The read falls 3 residues short of the CDR3 end, and the missing part is taken from the germline J gene. The V call is TRBV2, the J call TRBJ1-5, with unresolved D. Between the trimmed V and J ends, which lost 6 bases and 0 bases, there was a span of 3 bases. Germline V gives CDR1 SNHLY, CDR2 FYNNEI. The CDR3 loop spans 12 amino acids. The covered CDR3 bases are TGTGCCAGCAGCAATAGCAATCAGCCC. Protein: CASSNSNQP. The whole CDR3 protein is CASSNSNQPQHF.

There are many counts of this clone. The CDR3 end is not reached by the read, which stops 3 residues before it; the germline J gene fills it in. The chain uses TRBV2 and TRBJ2-7; perhaps TRBD2 as D (6 bases). This CDR3 spans 16 amino acids. Germline V gene data show CDR1 as SNHLY and CDR2 as FYNNEI. V was clipped by 2 bases and J by 0 bases, with 14 bases between them. The CDR3 spells CASSEIGGPSSYEQYF. The sequenced CDR3 bases are TGTGCCAGCAGTGAAATAGGAGGGCCGAGCTCCTACGAG.

This clone was counted between two and nine times. Read coverage stops 3 residues before the CDR3 terminus; the germline J gene supplies the remainder. The chain is built from TRBV7-2 and TRBJ2-7; D is unresolved. CDR3 size: 12 residues. CDR1 and CDR2 (germline): SGHTA, FQGNSA. V lost 0 bases, J lost 3 bases, and 3 bases lay in between. The CDR3 here is CASSLAYYEQYF. The part of the CDR3 DNA that was read is TGTGCCAGCAGCTTAGCGTACTACGAG.

Concerning this clone: The read falls 3 residues short of the CDR3 end, and the missing part is taken from the germline J gene. The rearrangement joins TRBV18 to TRBJ1-1; TRBD1 matches 7 bases. Germline values: CDR1 KGHSH, CDR2 LQKENI. The trim removed 1 base at V and 2 bases at J, leaving 4 bases unmatched. The CDR3 sequence is 15 residues long. CDR3 DNA (partial): TGTGCCAGCTCACCACGAACAGGGGTTAACACTGAA. Protein: CASSPRTGVNTE. The entire CDR3 protein reads CASSPRTGVNTEAFF.

This clone has ten or more counts. The CDR3 end is not reached by the read, which stops 3 residues before it; the germline J gene fills it in. J is TRBJ1-5 and V is TRBV20-1, with D possibly TRBD1 on 5 matching bases. The CDR3 consists of 13 residues. Germline V gene lookup returns CDR1 DFQATT and CDR2 SNEGSKA (reference sequence). V was shortened by 6 bases and J by 1 base, with 10 bases between the two germline ends. CDR3 DNA, as far as it was read: TGCAGTGCAACGGCAGGGAGCAATCAGCCC. Translation: CSATAGSNQP. The entire CDR3 protein is CSATAGSNQPQHF.

There are many counts of this clone. The read stops 3 residues short of the end of the CDR3; the missing end is completed from the germline J gene. The gene calls are TRBV7-8 and TRBJ2-7; D gene unclear. Trimming cost V 5 bases and J 0 bases, with 14 bases left between them. The CDR3 runs to 15 residues. In germline, CDR1 is SGHVS, CDR2 FQNEAQ. CDR3 DNA, as far as it was read: TGTGCCAGCAGCCATAGGCGGATCAGCTCCTACGAG. Residues: CASSHRRISSYE. The full-length CDR3 reads as CASSHRRISSYEQYF. The full variable domain, in which reference TRBV7-8 and TRBJ2-7 provide the parts outside the CDR3, is GAGVSQSPRYKVAKRGQDVALRCDPISGHVSLFWYQQALGQGPEFLTYFQNEAQLDKSGLPSDRFFAERPEGSVSTLKIQRTQQEDSAVYLCASSHRRISSYEQYFGPGTRLTVT.

This clone was seen at least ten times. The sequenced fragment ends 3 residues before the CDR3 boundary, so the rest is inferred from the germline J gene. The rearrangement uses TRBV7-3 and TRBJ1-1, with D uncertain. Per the germline V gene, CDR1 is SGHTA and CDR2 is FQGTGA. The CDR3 runs to 15 residues. V was shortened by 0 bases and J by 1 base, with 9 bases between the two germline ends. The CDR3 bases that were read are TGTGCCAGCAGCTTAACACGGGGTCCGAACACTGAA. Its translation is CASSLTRGPNTE. The whole CDR3 sequence is CASSLTRGPNTEAFF.

Comments on this clone: Sequencing ends 3 residues short of the CDR3 end; the germline J gene provides the rest. This rearrangement joins TRBV7-9 to TRBJ2-7, with 8 bases aligning to TRBD2. Germline V gene data show CDR1 as SEHNR and CDR2 as FQNEAQ (reference sequence). This CDR3 spans 15 amino acids. Unmatched junction bases numbered 10, after V lost 6 bases and J lost 3 bases. CDR3 bases read: TGTGCCAGCAGTCCGATGGCAGCGGGAGTCTACGAG. This sequence encodes CASSPMAAGVYE. The complete CDR3 protein is CASSPMAAGVYEQYF.

This clone has ten or more counts. The read finishes 3 residues shy of the CDR3 end, and the germline J gene is used to complete it. V and J are TRBV11-2 and TRBJ1-2; 8 bases agree with TRBD1. This CDR3 comprises 14 residues. Germline trimming cut 2 bases from V and 6 bases from J; bases unmatched to any gene: 5. Germline loops: CDR1 SGHAT, CDR2 FQNNGV. The part of the CDR3 DNA that was read is TGTGCCAGCAGCTTAAGGGACAGGTTCGATGGC. As protein: CASSLRDRFDG. The whole CDR3 reads CASSLRDRFDGYTF. The entire variable domain, with the rest obtained from reference TRBV11-2 and TRBJ1-2, is as follows: EAGVAQSPRYKIIEKRQSVAFWCNPISGHATLYWYQQILGQGPKLLIQFQNNGVVDDSQLPKDRFSAERLKGVDSTLKIQPAKLEDSAVYLCASSLRDRFDGYTFGSGTRLTVV.